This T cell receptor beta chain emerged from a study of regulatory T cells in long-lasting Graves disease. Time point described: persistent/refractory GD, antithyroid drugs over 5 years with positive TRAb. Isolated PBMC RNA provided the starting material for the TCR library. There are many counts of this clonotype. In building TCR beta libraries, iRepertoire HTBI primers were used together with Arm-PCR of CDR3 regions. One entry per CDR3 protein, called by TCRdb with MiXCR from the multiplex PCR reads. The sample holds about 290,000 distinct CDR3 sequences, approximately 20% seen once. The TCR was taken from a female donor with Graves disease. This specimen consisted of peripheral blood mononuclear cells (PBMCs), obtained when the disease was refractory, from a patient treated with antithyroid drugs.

The CDR3 protein is CASSATDFAGTQYF. CDR3 nucleotide sequence: TGTGCCAGCAGCGCAACGGACTTCGCGGGGACCCAGTACTTC. The chain couples TRBV5-6 to TRBJ2-5; the D gene is possibly TRBD2 (5 bases). The germline gives CDR1 SGHDT, CDR2 YYEEEE. Trimming left V 4 bases short and J 7 bases short, with 17 bases between. There are 14 residues in the CDR3.